The 19 T cell receptor beta chains below come from one sample, sequenced in a study of blood T cell repertoires in COVID-19. Produced via immunoSEQ multiplex PCR; TCRdb's table is partial and in-frame only. The data show a few hundred thousand clones, approximately 91% seen once. Input material: peripheral blood. These receptors originate from a woman aged 30 to 39 with COVID-19, enrolled during active disease.

The rearrangement links TRBV6-5 to TRBJ1-2, with 9 bases aligning to TRBD1. V trimming: 6 bases; J trimming: 7 bases; junction bases outside the gene matches: 6. CDR3 length equals 13 residues. Per germline, CDR1 MNHEY and CDR2 SVGAGI. Here the CDR3 reads CASRLTGGGGYTF. DNA of the CDR3: TGTGCCAGCAGGTTAACAGGGGGCGGTGGCTACACCTTC.

CDR3 in DNA: TGTGCCAGCTCACCAGGGGGGGCCGACACTGAAGCTTTCTTT. The encoded protein is CASSPGGADTEAFF. The genes are TRBV18 and TRBJ1-1, with D possibly TRBD1 on 6 matching bases. The CDR3 has 14 residues. Germline lookup yields CDR1 KGHSH and CDR2 LQKENI. The ends were cut back, 2 bases at V and 3 bases at J, with 10 bases in the middle.

The chain couples TRBV7-2 to TRBJ2-5, with D possibly matching TRBD2 (6 bases). Per germline, CDR1 SGHTA and CDR2 FQGNSA. V was clipped by 4 bases and J by 8 bases, with 17 bases between them. This CDR3 spans 14 amino acids. CDR3: CASSYRTTGTTQYF. The CDR3 DNA follows: TGTGCCAGCAGCTACCGGACCACCGGGACTACCCAGTACTTC.

This chain uses TRBV5-1 with TRBJ2-2, with TRBD2 identical over 12 bases. Trimming took 1 base from V and 7 from J; bases not matched to a gene: 5. The CDR3 sequence is 16 residues long. Per germline, CDR1 SGHRS and CDR2 YFSETQ. DNA of the CDR3: TGCGCCAGCAGCTTGACTAGCGGGAGGTCTGGCGGGGAGCTGTTTTTT. This codes for CASSLTSGRSGGELFF.

V is TRBV18 and J is TRBJ1-2; D gene ambiguous. Trimming removed 4 bases from V and 0 bases from J, with 12 bases in between. This CDR3 has 15 amino acids. Per the germline V gene, CDR1 is KGHSH and CDR2 is LQKENI. CDR3 sequence reads: CASSQEMGANYGYTF. The CDR3 DNA sequence: TGTGCCAGCTCACAGGAAATGGGAGCTAACTATGGCTACACCTTC.

The CDR3 coding sequence is TGTGCCAGCAGTTTCTCTCGGGGGGAAACTGAAGCTTTCTTT. Its protein is CASSFSRGETEAFF. The V and J genes are TRBV28 and TRBJ1-1, with D tentatively TRBD1 (5 bases). The V end lost 3 bases, the J end lost 5 bases, and 13 bases lay between the germline ends. The CDR3 spans 14 residues. Germline V lookup: CDR1 MDHEN, CDR2 SYDVKM. Drawing the rest from reference TRBV28 and TRBJ1-1, the complete variable domain is DVKVTQSSRYLVKRTGEKVFLECVQDMDHENMFWYRQDPGLGLRLIYFSYDVKMKEKGDIPEGYSVSREKKERFSLILESASTNQTSMYLCASSFSRGETEAFFGQGTRLTVV.

This clone has more than one count but fewer than ten. This CDR3 reads CSVEDPDISGANVLTF. CDR3 coding DNA: TGCAGCGTTGAAGATCCTGACATATCAGGGGCCAACGTCCTGACTTTC. This chain links TRBV29-1 with TRBJ2-6; D unclear. V lost 0 bases and J lost 4, with 13 bases in between. CDR1 is SQVTM and CDR2 is ANQGSEA in the germline V gene. This CDR3 region has 16 residues.

The chain employs TRBV19 and TRBJ1-4; the D is unclear. The CDR3 runs to 14 residues. V dropped 4 bases and J dropped 2 bases, with 8 bases sitting between them. Germline V gives CDR1 LNHDA, CDR2 SQIVND (reference sequence). CDR3 nucleotide sequence: TGTGCCAGTAGTAACAGTCCCACTAATGAAAAACTGTTTTTT. The encoded protein is CASSNSPTNEKLFF.

The chain combines TRBV21-1 with TRBJ2-5; no check of the table's D call, TRBD1, against the DNA was made. TRBV21-1 is a pseudogene locus. This CDR3 is 16 amino acids long. CDR3 DNA sequence: TGTGCCAGCAGCAAAGAACTCCTCCAGGGGGCAGAGACCCAGTACTTC. Protein product: CASSKELLQGAETQYF.

This clone showed up just a few times. This chain connects TRBV6-4 to TRBJ1-1; perhaps TRBD1 as D (6 bases). The germline V gene encodes CDR1 MRHNA and CDR2 SNTAGT. Trimming cost V 6 bases and J 7 bases, with 18 bases left between them. The CDR3 sequence is 14 residues long. In DNA form, the CDR3 reads TGTGCCAGCAGACGAGACCGGGACAAATTTGAAGCTTTCTTT. Protein product: CASRRDRDKFEAFF.

V gene TRBV6-2 or TRBV6-3 combines with J gene TRBJ2-5; 7 bases are shared with TRBD1. V lost 6 bases and J lost 0; bases outside the gene matches: 13. CDR3 length: 17 residues. CDR1 MNHEY and CDR2 SVGEGT come from the germline V gene. The CDR3 bases are TGTGCCAGCAGCCCCCCTGGGGCAGGGGGTCACCAAGAGACCCAGTACTTC. Its translation is CASSPPGAGGHQETQYF.

The chain has TRBV4-1 and TRBJ2-7, with D perhaps TRBD1 (5 bases). Trimming took off 0 bases at V and 6 bases at J, with 12 bases between the two ends. The CDR3 totals 14 residues. Germline values: CDR1 MGHRA, CDR2 YSYEKL. This CDR3 is CASSQEGRRAEQYF. Here the CDR3 DNA reads TGCGCCAGCAGCCAAGAGGGGCGTCGTGCCGAGCAGTACTTC.

This clone has just one count. The rearrangement links TRBV2 to TRBJ2-7; perhaps TRBD2 as D (6 bases). V lost 0 bases and J 6 bases, leaving 9 bases between the germline ends. Germline V CDR1 and CDR2: SNHLY, FYNNEI. CDR3 length: 13 amino acids. The CDR3, as DNA: TGTGCCAGCAGTGAAGCGCCCGGGGGCGAGCAGTACTTC. Translating it yields CASSEAPGGEQYF. The variable domain in full, completed from reference TRBV2 and TRBJ2-7, reads EPEVTQTPSHQVTQMGQEVILRCVPISNHLYFYWYRQILGQKVEFLVSFYNNEISEKSEIFDDQFSVERPDGSNFTLKIRSTKLEDSAMYFCASSEAPGGEQYFGPGTRLTVT.

J is TRBJ1-5 and V is TRBV19; D not certain. Germline lookup yields CDR1 LNHDA and CDR2 SQIVND (reference sequence). With 1 base removed from V and 4 bases from J, the gap between germline ends came to 11 bases. The CDR3 length is 15 residues. The DNA for the CDR3 is TGTGCCAGTAGTATAGCTGGCAGGTCAAATCAGCCCCAGCATTTT. It yields the protein CASSIAGRSNQPQHF.

V gene TRBV9 combines with J gene TRBJ2-5, with TRBD2 matching 12 bases. The germline gives CDR1 SGDLS, CDR2 YYNGEE. The CDR3 consists of 16 residues. The J segment lost 5 bases and the V segment lost 4 bases, leaving 9 bases of the junction unmatched. The CDR3 bases are TGTGCCAGCAGCCCTCGTCTAGCGGGAGGGGTGGAGACCCAGTACTTC. Protein: CASSPRLAGGVETQYF.

The V gene is TRBV5-4, the J gene TRBJ2-4; TRBD1 is a possible D gene (7 bases). With 4 bases removed from V and 2 bases from J, the gap between germline ends came to 19 bases. The CDR3 is 17 amino acids. Germline V gene data show CDR1 as SGHNT and CDR2 as YYREEE (reference sequence). DNA for the CDR3: TGTGCCAGCAGCCTTTGGCTGGCAGGGGGGACCAAAAACATTCAGTACTTC. Amino acids: CASSLWLAGGTKNIQYF. The full variable domain, with the rest looked up from reference TRBV5-4 and TRBJ2-4, is ETGVTQSPTHLIKTRGQQVTLRCSSQSGHNTVSWYQQALGQGPQFIFQYYREEENGRGNFPPRFSGLQFPNYSSELNVNALELDDSALYLCASSLWLAGGTKNIQYFGAGTRLSVL.

The chain is built from TRBV27 and TRBJ2-2; 12 positions match TRBD2. Germline lookup yields CDR1 MNHEY and CDR2 SMNVEV (reference sequence). V trimming: 3 bases; J trimming: 0 bases; junction bases outside the gene matches: 8. The CDR3 length is 19 residues. The CDR3 nucleotides are TGTGCCAGCAGTTTGAAGGTTAGGACTAGCGGGGCGAACACCGGGGAGCTGTTTTTT. It codes for CASSLKVRTSGANTGELFF.

The rearrangement uses TRBV27 and TRBJ2-6, with a weak D call TRBD1 (5 bases). CDR1 and CDR2 (germline): MNHEY, SMNVEV (reference sequence). Deletions cut 5 bases from V and 0 bases from J, with 8 bases between. CDR3 length: 15 amino acids. CDR3 region: CASSTTGSGANVLTF. The CDR3 region has the DNA TGTGCCAGCAGTACAACAGGCTCTGGGGCCAACGTCCTGACTTTC.

The chain has TRBV29-1 and TRBJ1-1, with a possible D match to TRBD1 (6 bases). CDR1 SQVTM and CDR2 ANQGSEA come from the germline V gene. V dropped 4 bases and J dropped 5 bases, with 14 bases sitting between them. This CDR3 is built from 13 residues. The CDR3 DNA sequence: TGCAGCGTTGCCAGGGGTTTGACGACTGAAGCTTTCTTT. This encodes CSVARGLTTEAFF.